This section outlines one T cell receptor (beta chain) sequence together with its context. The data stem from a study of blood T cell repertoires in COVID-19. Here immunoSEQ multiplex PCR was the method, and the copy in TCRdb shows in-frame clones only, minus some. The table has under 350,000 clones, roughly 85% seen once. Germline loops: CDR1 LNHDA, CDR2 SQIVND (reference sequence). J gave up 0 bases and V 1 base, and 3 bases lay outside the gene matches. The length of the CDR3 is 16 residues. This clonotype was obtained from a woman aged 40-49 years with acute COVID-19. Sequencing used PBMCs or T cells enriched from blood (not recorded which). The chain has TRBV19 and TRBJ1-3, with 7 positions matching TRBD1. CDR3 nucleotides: TGTGCCAGTAGTATAGGGACAGGAAGCTCTGGAAACACCATATATTTT. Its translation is CASSIGTGSSGNTIYF.